The clone carrying this TCR beta chain was counted a few times. The antigen is not known. The CDR3 is 15 residues long. Trimming at V came to 5 bases and at J to 9 bases, leaving 7 bases not matched to a gene. This sample was included in a study of identical twins. The study, taken as a whole, reports: Abundant cord blood beta clonotypes carried fewer insertions; memory repertoires showed none.

In TCRdb, the 5' RACE reads were re-called with MiXCR into one record per CDR3 protein. The sample yields about 790,000 distinct CDR3 sequences, 15% to 20% seen once. This same sample was also part of a study on T cells expressing NK-cell markers. That publication notes: Sorting was limited to alpha-beta TCR-expressing T cells with an anti-gamma-delta TCR antibody in several experiments.

Sequencing was carried out using PBMCs. The chain combines TRBV12-3 or TRBV12-4 with TRBJ2-1, with TRBD2 identical over 13 bases. This TCR was sampled from a woman younger than 35 in good health. This CDR3 reads CASSRGTSGILEQFF. The CDR3 DNA follows: TGTGCCAGCAGTCGCGGGACTAGCGGGATACTTGAGCAGTTCTTC.